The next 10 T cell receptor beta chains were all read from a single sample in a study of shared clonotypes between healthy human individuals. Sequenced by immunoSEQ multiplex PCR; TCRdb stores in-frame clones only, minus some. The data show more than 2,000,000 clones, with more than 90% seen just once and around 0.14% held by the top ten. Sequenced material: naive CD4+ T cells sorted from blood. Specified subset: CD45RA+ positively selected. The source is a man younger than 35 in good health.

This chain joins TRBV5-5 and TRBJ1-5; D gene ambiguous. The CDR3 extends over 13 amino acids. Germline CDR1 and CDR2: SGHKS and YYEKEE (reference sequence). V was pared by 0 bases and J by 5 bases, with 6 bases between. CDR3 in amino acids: CASSLASHQPQHF. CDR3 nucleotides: TGTGCCAGCAGCTTGGCCTCCCATCAGCCCCAGCATTTT.

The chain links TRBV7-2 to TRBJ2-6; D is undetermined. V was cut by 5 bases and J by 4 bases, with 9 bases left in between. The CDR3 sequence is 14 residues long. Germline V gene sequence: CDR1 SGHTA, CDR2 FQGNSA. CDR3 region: CASSPLTGANVLTF. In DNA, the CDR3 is TGTGCCAGCAGCCCTCTGACCGGGGCCAACGTCCTGACTTTC.

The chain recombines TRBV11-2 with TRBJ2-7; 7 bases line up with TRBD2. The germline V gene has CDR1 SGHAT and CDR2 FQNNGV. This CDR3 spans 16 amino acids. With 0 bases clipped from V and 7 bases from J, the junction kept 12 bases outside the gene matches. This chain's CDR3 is CASSLEAGGRAREQYF. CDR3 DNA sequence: TGTGCCAGCAGCTTAGAAGCTGGGGGGAGGGCCCGTGAGCAGTACTTC.

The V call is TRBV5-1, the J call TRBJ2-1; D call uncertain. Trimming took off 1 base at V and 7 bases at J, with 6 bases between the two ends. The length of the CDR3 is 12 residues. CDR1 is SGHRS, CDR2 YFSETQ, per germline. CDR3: CASSLMGNEQFF. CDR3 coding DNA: TGCGCCAGCAGCTTGATGGGAAATGAGCAGTTCTTC.

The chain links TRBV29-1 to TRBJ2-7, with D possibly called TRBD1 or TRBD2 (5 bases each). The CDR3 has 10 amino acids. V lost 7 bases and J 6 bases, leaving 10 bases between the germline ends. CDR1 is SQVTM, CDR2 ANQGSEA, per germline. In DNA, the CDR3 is TGCAGCGCCCGAGGGGCCGAGCAGTACTTC. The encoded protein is CSARGAEQYF.

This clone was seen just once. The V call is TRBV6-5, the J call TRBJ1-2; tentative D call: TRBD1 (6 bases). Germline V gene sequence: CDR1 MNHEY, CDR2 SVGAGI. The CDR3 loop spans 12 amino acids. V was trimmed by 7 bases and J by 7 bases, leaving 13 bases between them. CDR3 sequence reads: CASTPGEGGYTF. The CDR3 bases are TGTGCCAGCACTCCAGGGGAGGGTGGCTACACCTTC.

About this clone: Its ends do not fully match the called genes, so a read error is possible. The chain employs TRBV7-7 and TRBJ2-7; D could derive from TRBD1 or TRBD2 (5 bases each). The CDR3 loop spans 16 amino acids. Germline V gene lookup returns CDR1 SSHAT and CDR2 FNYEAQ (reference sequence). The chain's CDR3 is CASSLEGTQPPYEQYF. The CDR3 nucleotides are TGTGCTAGCAGCTTAGAGGGGACCCAACCCCCCTACGAGCAGTACTTC.

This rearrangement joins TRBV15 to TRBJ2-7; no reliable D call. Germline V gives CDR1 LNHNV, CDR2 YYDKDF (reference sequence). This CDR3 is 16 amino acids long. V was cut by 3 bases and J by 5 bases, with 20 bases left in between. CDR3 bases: TGTGCCACCAGCAGGGCGCCGGCTTTCTCTGGGGACGAGCAGTACTTC. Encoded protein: CATSRAPAFSGDEQYF. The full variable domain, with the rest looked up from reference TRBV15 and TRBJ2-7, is DAMVIQNPRYQVTQFGKPVTLSCSQTLNHNVMYWYQQKSSQAPKLLFHYYDKDFNNEADTPDNFQSRRPNTSFCFLDIRSPGLGDTAMYLCATSRAPAFSGDEQYFGPGTRLTVT.

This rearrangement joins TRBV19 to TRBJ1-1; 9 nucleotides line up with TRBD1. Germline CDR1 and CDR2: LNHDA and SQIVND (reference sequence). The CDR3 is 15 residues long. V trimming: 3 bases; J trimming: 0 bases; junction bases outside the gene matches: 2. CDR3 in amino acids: CASSIGQGMNTEAFF. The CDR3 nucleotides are TGTGCCAGTAGTATCGGACAGGGGATGAACACTGAAGCTTTCTTT.

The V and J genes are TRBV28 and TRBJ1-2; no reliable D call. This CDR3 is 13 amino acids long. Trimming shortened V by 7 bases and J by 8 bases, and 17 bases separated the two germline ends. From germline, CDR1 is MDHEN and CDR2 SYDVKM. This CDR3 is CASIPVASGGYTF. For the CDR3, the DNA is TGTGCCAGCATCCCGGTCGCCAGTGGGGGCTACACCTTC.